This T cell receptor (beta chain) was sequenced for a study of T cell responses to AZD1222 COVID-19 vaccine. Only in-frame clones appear in the TCRdb table, and some are missing; sequencing was by immunoSEQ multiplex PCR. The sample contains around 100,000 clones, 91% of which appear only once. The CDR3 loop spans 17 amino acids. Trimming cost V 1 base and J 7 bases, with 20 bases left between them. CDR1 MGHRA and CDR2 YSYEKL come from the germline V gene. This sequence joins TRBV4-1 and TRBJ2-1; D gene uncertain. The receptor was isolated from an adult in good health. The material sequenced was peripheral blood, taken on day 0 of AZD1222 vaccination. CDR3 nucleotide sequence: TGCGCCAGCAGCCAAGGTCGGGCTAGAGCCTTGAGGAATGAGCAGTTCTTC. This codes for CASSQGRARALRNEQFF.